The T cell receptor (beta chain) under discussion was sequenced for a study of T-cell memory formation after mild COVID-19. Overall study context: Among the donors, TCR clusters were largely specific to each donor.

Study findings and constraints: CD4+ contracting clones were found mainly in CM and EM, and CD8+ ones in EMRA. Pre-infection memory held some responding clones, suggesting pre-existing cross-reactive T cells responded.

Per germline, CDR1 SEHNR and CDR2 FQNEAQ (reference sequence). The CDR3 sequence is 17 residues long. Trimming stripped 6 bases from V and 2 bases from J, with 20 bases between. TCRdb itself ran the 5' RACE reads through MiXCR, one entry per CDR3 protein. The sample yields approximately 300,000 distinct CDR3 sequences, more than 15% seen once. As to this clonotype: The antigen remains unidentified.

This sequence joins TRBV7-9 and TRBJ1-3, with D possibly being TRBD1 (6 bases). Sequencing was carried out using PBMCs or a T cell subset sorted from them (not recorded which). This clonotype was obtained from a man aged 18 to 35 who had mild COVID-19 (a few samples of this study predate the infection). Cell type and time point are not known. Here the CDR3 reads CASSSILPGTTGNTIYF. The CDR3 DNA is TGTGCCAGCAGTTCGATACTCCCCGGGACAACTGGAAACACCATATATTTT. The full variable domain, in which reference TRBV7-9 and TRBJ1-3 provide the parts outside the CDR3, is DTGVSQNPRHKITKRGQNVTFRCDPISEHNRLYWYRQTLGQGPEFLTYFQNEAQLEKSRLLSDRFSAERPKGSFSTLEIQRTEQGDSAMYLCASSSILPGTTGNTIYFGEGSWLTVV.